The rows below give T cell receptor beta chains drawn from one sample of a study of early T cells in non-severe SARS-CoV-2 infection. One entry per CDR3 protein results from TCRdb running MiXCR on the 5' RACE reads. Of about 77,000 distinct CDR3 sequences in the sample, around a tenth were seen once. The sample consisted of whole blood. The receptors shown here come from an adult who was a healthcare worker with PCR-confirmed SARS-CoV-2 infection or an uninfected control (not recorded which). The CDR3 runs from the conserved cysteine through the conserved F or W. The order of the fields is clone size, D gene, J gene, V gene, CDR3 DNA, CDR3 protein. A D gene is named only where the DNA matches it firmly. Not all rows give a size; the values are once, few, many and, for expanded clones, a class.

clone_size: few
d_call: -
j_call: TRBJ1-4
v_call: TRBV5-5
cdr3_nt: TGTGCCAGCAGCCCCTGGACAGCGCCTAATGAAAAACTGTTTTTT
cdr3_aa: CASSPWTAPNEKLFF

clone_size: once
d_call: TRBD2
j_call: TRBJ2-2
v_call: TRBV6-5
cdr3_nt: TGTGCCAGCAGTTACGGAGCGGGAGCGATCGGGGAGCTGTTTTTT
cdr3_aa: CASSYGAGAIGELFF

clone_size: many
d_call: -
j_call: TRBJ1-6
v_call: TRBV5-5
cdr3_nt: TGTGCCAGCAGCTTCCCCGGCCCCCTCCACTTT
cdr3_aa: CASSFPGPLHF

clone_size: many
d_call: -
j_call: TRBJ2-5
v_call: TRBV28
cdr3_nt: TGTGCCAGCAGTTTAGGGGTCGGGGGCCTCGTGGGAGAGACCCAGTACTTC
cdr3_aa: CASSLGVGGLVGETQYF

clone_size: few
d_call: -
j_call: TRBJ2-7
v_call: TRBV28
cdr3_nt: TGTGCCAGCAGTTTGGTAACCTACGAGCAGTACTTC
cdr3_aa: CASSLVTYEQYF

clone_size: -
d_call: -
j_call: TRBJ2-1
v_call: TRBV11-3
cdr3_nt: TGTGCCAGCAGCTTAGGGGTTGGAGGGGACAATGAGCAGTTCTTC
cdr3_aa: CASSLGVGGDNEQFF

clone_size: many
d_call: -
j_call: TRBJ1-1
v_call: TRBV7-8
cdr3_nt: TGTGCCAGCAGCTTTGGGGGCCTGAACACTGAAGCTTTCTTT
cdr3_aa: CASSFGGLNTEAFF

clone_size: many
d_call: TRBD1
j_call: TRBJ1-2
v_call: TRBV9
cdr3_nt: TGTGCCAGCAGCGAGAAAGGGGACAGCCTAACTAACTATGGCTACACCTTC
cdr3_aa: CASSEKGDSLTNYGYTF

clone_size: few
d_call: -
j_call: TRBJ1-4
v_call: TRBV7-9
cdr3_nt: TGTGCCAGCAGCCCCGGACTAAGCAACCATATTGGGCGAGATGAAAAACTGTTTTTT
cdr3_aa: CASSPGLSNHIGRDEKLFF

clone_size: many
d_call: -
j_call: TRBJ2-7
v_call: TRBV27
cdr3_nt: TGTGCCAGCTGCAGGGTAAAGGGATCCGAGCAGTACTTC
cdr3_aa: CASCRVKGSEQYF

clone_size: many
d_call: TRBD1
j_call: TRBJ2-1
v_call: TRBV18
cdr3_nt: TGTGCCAGCTCACAGTTGGGACAGGGGCCCGATGAGCAGTTCTTC
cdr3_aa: CASSQLGQGPDEQFF

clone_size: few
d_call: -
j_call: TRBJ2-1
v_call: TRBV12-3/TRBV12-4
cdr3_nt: TGTGCCAGCAGCCCCCAGCGGGAGCAGTTCTTC
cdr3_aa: CASSPQREQFF

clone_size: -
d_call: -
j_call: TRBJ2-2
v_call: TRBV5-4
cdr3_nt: TGTGCCAGCAGCCCCAGGGGATCCCTTAACACCGGGGAGCTGTTTTTT
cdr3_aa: CASSPRGSLNTGELFF

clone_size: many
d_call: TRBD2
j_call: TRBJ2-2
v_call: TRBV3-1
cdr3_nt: TGTGCCAGCAGGCGGACTAGCGGGAGAGCCGGGGAGCTGTTTTTT
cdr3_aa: CASRRTSGRAGELFF

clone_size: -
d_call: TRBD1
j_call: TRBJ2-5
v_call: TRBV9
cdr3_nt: TGTGCCAGCAGCTCCGGGACAGCGATCCAAGAGACCCAGTACTTC
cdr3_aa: CASSSGTAIQETQYF

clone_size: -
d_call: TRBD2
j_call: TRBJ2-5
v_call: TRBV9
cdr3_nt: TGTGCCAGCAGCGTAGATGGGACTAGCGGAATCAAAGAGACCCAGTACTTC
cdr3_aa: CASSVDGTSGIKETQYF

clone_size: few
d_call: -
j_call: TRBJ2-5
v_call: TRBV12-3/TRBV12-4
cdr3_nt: TGTGCCAGCAGTCCAGGGGACGTACCCCAAGAGACCCAGTACTTC
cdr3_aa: CASSPGDVPQETQYF

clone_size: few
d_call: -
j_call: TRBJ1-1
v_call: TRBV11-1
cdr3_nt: TGTGCCAGCAGCCTAGGGAGGGGAAGGGGCACTGAAGCTTTCTTT
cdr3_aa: CASSLGRGRGTEAFF

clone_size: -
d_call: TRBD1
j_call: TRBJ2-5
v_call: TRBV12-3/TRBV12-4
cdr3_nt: TGTGCCAGCAGTCTAACAGGGGGCCTACCACAAGAGACCCAGTACTTC
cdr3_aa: CASSLTGGLPQETQYF

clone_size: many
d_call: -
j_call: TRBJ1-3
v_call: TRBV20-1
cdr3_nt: TGCAGTGCTAAAGACACCAATTCTGGAAACACCATATATTTT
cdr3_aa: CSAKDTNSGNTIYF

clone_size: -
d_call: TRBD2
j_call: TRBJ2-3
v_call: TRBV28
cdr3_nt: TGTGCCAGCAGTTTCGCGGGACTAGGGGGTACGCAGTATTTT
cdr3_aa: CASSFAGLGGTQYF

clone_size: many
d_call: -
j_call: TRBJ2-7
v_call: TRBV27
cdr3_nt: TGTGCCAGCAGTGCGACATACTCCTACGAGCAGTACTTC
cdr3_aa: CASSATYSYEQYF

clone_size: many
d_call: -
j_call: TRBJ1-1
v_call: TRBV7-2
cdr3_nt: TGTGCCAGCAGCTTAGATATTGGCGCTTGGACTGAAGCTTTCTTT
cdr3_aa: CASSLDIGAWTEAFF

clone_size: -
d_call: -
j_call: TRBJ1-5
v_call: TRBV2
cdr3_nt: TGTGCCAGCAGGGAAGGGAGCAATCAGCCCCAGCATTTT
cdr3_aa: CASREGSNQPQHF

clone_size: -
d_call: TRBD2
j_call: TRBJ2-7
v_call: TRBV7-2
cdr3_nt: TGTGCCAGCAGCTCCGGGCTAGCGGGAGGGCCCATCAACTACGAGCAGTACTTC
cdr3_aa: CASSSGLAGGPINYEQYF

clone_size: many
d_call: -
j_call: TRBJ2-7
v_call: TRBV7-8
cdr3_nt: TGTGCCAGCAGCTCGCGGAGGGACACCTCCTACGAGCAGTACTTC
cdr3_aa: CASSSRRDTSYEQYF

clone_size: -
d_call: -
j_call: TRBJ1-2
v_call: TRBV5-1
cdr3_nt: TGCGCCAGCAGCTTGGGCGACAGTAACTATGGCTACACCTTC
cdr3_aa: CASSLGDSNYGYTF

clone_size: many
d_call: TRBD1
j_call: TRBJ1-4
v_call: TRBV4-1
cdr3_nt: TGCGCCAGCAGCACAGGGACAGGGAATAATGAAAAACTGTTTTTT
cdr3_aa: CASSTGTGNNEKLFF

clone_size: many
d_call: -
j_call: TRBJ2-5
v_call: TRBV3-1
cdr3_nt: TGTGCCAGCAGCCAAGCAAACTGGCTAGCCACCCTCACAGAGACCCAGTACTTC
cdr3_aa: CASSQANWLATLTETQYF

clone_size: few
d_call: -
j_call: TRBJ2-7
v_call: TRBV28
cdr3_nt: TGTGCCAGCAGCCTCTGGGGAGGCCAAAGCTCCTACGAGCAGTACTTC
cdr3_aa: CASSLWGGQSSYEQYF

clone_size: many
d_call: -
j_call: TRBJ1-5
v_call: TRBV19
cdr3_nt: TGTGCCAGTAGTATAAGGGGGGTTAATCAGCCCCAGCATTTT
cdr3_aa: CASSIRGVNQPQHF

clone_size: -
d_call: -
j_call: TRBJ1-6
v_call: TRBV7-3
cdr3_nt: TGTGCCAGCAGCTTAGACTATAATTCACCCCTCCACTTT
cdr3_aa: CASSLDYNSPLHF

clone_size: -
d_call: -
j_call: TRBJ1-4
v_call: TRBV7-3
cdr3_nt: TGTGCCAGCAGCCGGGGGCAGGGGGAAAAACTGTTTTTT
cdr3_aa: CASSRGQGEKLFF

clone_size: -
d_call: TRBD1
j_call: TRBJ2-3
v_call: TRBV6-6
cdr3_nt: TGTGCCAGCAGTCAGCTGACAGGGTTTTTTGATACGCAGTATTTT
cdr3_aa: CASSQLTGFFDTQYF